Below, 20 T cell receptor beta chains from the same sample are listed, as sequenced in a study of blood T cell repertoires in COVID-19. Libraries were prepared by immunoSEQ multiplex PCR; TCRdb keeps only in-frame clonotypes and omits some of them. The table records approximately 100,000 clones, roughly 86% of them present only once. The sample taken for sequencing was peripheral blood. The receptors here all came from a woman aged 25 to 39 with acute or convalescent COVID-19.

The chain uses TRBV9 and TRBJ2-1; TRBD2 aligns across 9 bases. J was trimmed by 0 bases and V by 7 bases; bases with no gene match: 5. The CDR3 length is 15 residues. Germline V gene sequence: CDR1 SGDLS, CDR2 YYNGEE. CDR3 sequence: CASSRGGASYNEQFF. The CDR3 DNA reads TGTGCCAGCTCGCGCGGGGGGGCCTCCTACAATGAGCAGTTCTTC.

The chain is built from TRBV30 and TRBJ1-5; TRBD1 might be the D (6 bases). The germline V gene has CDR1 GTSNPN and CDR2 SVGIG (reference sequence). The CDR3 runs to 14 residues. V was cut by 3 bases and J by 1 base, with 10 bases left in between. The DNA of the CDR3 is TGTGCCTGGAGGGGGAGGGGGAGCAATCAGCCCCAGCATTTT. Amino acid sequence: CAWRGRGSNQPQHF. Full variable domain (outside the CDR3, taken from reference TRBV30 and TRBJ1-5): SQTIHQWPATLVQPVGSPLSLECTVEGTSNPNLYWYRQAAGRGLQLLFYSVGIGQISSEVPQNLSASRPQDRQFILSSKKLLLSDSGFYLCAWRGRGSNQPQHFGDGTRLSIL.

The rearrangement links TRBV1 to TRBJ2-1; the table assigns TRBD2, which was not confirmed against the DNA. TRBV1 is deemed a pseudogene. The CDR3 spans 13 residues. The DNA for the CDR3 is TGCACCAGCAGCCGGGCGGGGGACAATGAGCAGTTCTTC. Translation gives CTSSRAGDNEQFF.

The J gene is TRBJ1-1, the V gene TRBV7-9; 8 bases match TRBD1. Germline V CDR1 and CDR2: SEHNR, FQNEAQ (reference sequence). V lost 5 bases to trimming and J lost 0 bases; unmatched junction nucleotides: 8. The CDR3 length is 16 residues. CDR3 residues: CASSPRTGSLNTEAFF. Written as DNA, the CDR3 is TGTGCCAGCAGCCCCCGGACAGGGAGTCTGAACACTGAAGCTTTCTTT.

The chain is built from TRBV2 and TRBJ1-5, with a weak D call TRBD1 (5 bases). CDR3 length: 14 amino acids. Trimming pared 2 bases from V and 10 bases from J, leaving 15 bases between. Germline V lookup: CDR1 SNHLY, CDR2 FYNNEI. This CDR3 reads CASSERQPWEPQHF. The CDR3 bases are TGTGCCAGCAGTGAACGACAGCCCTGGGAACCCCAGCATTTT.

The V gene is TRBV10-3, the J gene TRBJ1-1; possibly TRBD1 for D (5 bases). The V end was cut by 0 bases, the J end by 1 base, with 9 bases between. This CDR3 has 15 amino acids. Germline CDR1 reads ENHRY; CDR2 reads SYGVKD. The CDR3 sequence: CAISESGQRNTEAFF. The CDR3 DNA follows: TGTGCCATCAGTGAGTCGGGGCAGAGGAACACTGAAGCTTTCTTT.

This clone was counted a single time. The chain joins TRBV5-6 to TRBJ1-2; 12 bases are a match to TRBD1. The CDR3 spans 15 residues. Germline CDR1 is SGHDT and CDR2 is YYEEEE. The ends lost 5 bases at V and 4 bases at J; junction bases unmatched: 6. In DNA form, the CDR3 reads TGTGCCAGCAGTTTCGCGGGACAGGGGGCCTATGGCTACACCTTC. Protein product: CASSFAGQGAYGYTF.

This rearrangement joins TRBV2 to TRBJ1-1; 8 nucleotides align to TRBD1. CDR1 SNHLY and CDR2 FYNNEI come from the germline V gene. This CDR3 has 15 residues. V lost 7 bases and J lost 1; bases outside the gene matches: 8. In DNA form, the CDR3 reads TGTGCCAGCAATCGACAGGGGATCGAGAACACTGAAGCTTTCTTT. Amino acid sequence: CASNRQGIENTEAFF.

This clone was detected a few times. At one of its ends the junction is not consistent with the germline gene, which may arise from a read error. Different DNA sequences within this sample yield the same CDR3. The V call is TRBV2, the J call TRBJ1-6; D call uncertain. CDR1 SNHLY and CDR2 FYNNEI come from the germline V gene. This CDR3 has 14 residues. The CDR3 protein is CASSEGRLNSPLHF. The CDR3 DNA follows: TGTGCCAGCAGCGAAGGGCGGCTCAATTCACCCCTCCACTTT.

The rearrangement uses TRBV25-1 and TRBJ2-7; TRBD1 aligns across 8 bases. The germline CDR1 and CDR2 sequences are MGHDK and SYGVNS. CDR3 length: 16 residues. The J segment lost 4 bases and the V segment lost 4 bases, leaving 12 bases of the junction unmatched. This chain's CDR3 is CASSAEGGQDFYEQYF. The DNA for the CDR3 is TGTGCCAGCAGTGCCGAAGGGGGACAGGATTTTTACGAGCAGTACTTC.

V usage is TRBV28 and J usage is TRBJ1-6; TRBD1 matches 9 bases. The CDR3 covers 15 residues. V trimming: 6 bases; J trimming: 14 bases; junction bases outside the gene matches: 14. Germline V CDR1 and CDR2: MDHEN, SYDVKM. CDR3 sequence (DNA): TGTGCCAGCAGATGGGACAGGGCCGAATTTCGGACCCTCCACTTT. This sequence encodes CASRWDRAEFRTLHF.

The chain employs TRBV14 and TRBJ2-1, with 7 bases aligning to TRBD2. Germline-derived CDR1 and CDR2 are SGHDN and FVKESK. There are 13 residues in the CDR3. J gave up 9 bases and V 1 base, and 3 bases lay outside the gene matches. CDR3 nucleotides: TGTGCCAGCAGCCAAGCGGGGGGTGGTGAGCAGTTCTTC. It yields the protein CASSQAGGGEQFF.

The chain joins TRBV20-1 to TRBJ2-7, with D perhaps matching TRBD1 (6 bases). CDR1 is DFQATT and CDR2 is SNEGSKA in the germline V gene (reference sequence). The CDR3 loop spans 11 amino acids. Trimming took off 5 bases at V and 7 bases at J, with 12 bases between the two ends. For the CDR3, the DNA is TGCAGTGCTTGGGGGCCGGGGGAGCAGTACTTC. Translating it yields CSAWGPGEQYF.

CDR3 loop: CASTQGGTGGYTEAFF. The CDR3, as DNA: TGTGCCAGTACTCAAGGTGGGACAGGGGGATATACTGAAGCTTTCTTT. V and J are TRBV19 and TRBJ1-1, with 11 bases aligning to TRBD1. Per the germline V gene, CDR1 is LNHDA and CDR2 is SQIVND (reference sequence). The CDR3 extends over 16 amino acids. The V and J ends lost 7 bases and 5 bases, in that order; junction bases with no gene match: 12.

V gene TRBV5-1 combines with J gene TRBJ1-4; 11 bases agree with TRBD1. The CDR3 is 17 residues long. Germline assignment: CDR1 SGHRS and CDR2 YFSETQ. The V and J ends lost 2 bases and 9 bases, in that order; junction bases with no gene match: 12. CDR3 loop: CASSLGQGAQSSKKLFF. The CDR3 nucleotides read TGCGCCAGCAGCTTAGGACAGGGGGCGCAAAGTAGTAAAAAACTGTTTTTT.

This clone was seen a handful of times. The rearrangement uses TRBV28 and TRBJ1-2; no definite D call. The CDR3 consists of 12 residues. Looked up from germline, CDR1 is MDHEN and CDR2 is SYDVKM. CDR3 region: CGSLSSNYGYTF. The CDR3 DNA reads TGTGGGAGTCTTTCTTCTAACTATGGCTACACCTTC.

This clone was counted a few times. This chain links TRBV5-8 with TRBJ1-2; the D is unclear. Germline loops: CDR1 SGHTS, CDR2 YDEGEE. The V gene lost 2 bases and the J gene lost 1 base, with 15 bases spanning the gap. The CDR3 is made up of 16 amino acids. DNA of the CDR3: TGTGCCAGCAGCTTCGTTTCACAGAGTATTAACTATGGCTACACCTTC. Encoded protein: CASSFVSQSINYGYTF.

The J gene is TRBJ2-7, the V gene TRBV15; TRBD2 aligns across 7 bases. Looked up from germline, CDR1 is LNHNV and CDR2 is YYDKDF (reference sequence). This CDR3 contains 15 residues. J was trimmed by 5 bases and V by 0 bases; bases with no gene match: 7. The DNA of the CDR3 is TGTGCCACCAGCAGAGATAGTGGGCTAGCGGACGAGCAGTACTTC. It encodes CATSRDSGLADEQYF.

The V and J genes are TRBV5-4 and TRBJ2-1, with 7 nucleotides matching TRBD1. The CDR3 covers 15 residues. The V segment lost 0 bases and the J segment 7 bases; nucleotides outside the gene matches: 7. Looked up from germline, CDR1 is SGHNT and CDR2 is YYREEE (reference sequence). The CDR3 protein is CASSLEQGFRNEQFF. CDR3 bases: TGTGCCAGCAGCTTGGAACAGGGGTTTAGGAATGAGCAGTTCTTC.

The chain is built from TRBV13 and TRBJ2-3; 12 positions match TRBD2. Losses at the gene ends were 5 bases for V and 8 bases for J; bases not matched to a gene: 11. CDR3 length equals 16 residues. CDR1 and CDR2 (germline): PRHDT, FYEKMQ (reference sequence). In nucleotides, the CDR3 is TGTGCCAGCAGCCTACTAGCGGGGGGACCCCTTGGTACGCAGTATTTT. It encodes CASSLLAGGPLGTQYF.